Listed below are T cell receptor beta chains from one sample, sequenced in a study of cytomegalovirus exposure and HLA in healthy donors. Clones were sequenced by immunoSEQ multiplex PCR, and TCRdb holds only the in-frame ones, with some missing. This sample carries about 79,000 clones, roughly 93% of them seen once, and the ten largest clones take around 3.5%. Source material: PBMCs. These receptors all come from a woman in her thirties in good health and CMV-seronegative. CDR3s include the opening cysteine and the closing phenylalanine or tryptophan. Fields, in order: V gene, J gene, clone size, D gene, CDR3 DNA, CDR3 protein. A D gene is named only where the DNA matches it firmly. Size is stated for part of the rows, as once, few or many counts, or as a class when the clone is expanded.

>TRBV6-5|TRBJ2-7|.|TRBD2
TGTGCCAGCAGTTACTCCCGGGGGGGCCGCTACGAGCAGTACTTC
CASSYSRGGRYEQYF
>TRBV18|TRBJ2-1|.|TRBD1
TGTGCCAGCTCAAGGAAGGGACAGGGCTACAATGAGCAGTTCTTC
CASSRKGQGYNEQFF
>TRBV27|TRBJ2-2|.|TRBD1
TGTGCCAGCAGTCTCCAGGGACAGTTGAACACCGGGGAGCTGTTTTTT
CASSLQGQLNTGELFF
>TRBV7-2|TRBJ2-1|.|.
TGTGCCAGCAGCCCGCGGGGAGATTTCAATGAGCAGTTCTTC
CASSPRGDFNEQFF
>TRBV11-3|TRBJ2-1|.|.
TGTGCCAGCAGCTTAGGAGGCCTATACAATGAGCAGTTCTTC
CASSLGGLYNEQFF
>TRBV7-2|TRBJ2-3|.|TRBD2
TGTGCCAGCAGCCGGGGGGGTACAGATACGCAGTATTTT
CASSRGGTDTQYF
>TRBV7-2|TRBJ2-5|.|TRBD2
TGTGCCAGCAGCCACGGACTAGCGGGGCCTCAAGAGACCCAGTACTTC
CASSHGLAGPQETQYF
>TRBV19|TRBJ2-7|.|TRBD2
TGTGCCAGTAGTATTTCGGGGGGTGTCCTAGCCGAGCAGTACTTC
CASSISGGVLAEQYF
>TRBV11-1|TRBJ1-1|.|TRBD1
TGTGCCAGCAGCCCGAGGGACAGGGGGGCGAGCACTGAAGCTTTCTTT
CASSPRDRGASTEAFF
>TRBV7-9|TRBJ1-2|once|TRBD1
TGTGCCAGCAGCTTACGGGACAGACCTAACTATGGCTACACCTTC
CASSLRDRPNYGYTF
>TRBV5-4|TRBJ2-5|.|TRBD2
TGTGCCAGCAGCTTCGGGACTAGCCCGACCCAGTACTTC
CASSFGTSPTQYF
>TRBV18|TRBJ1-3|.|.
TGTGCCAGCTCACCACAGGACAGACCCATTGGGAACACCATATATTTT
CASSPQDRPIGNTIYF
>TRBV7-3|TRBJ1-1|.|.
TGTGCCAGCAGCTATCACATGAACACTGAAGCTTTCTTT
CASSYHMNTEAFF
>TRBV6-5|TRBJ1-2|.|.
TGTGCCAGCAGTTTTTCCAGGGGCGCGTTCGGCTACACCTTC
CASSFSRGAFGYTF
>TRBV9|TRBJ2-3|once|TRBD2
TGTGCCAGCAGCCTTAGCGGGAGAAGCACAGATACGCAGTATTTT
CASSLSGRSTDTQYF
>TRBV14|TRBJ2-7|.|.
TGTGCCAGCAGCCAAGATGGAACAGAGAGACCTTACGAGCAGTACTTC
CASSQDGTERPYEQYF
>TRBV4-3|TRBJ2-2|.|.
TGCGCCAGCAGCCAAGATGTGGGGGCGCAGAGGACCGGGGAGCTGTTTTTT
CASSQDVGAQRTGELFF
>TRBV7-2|TRBJ2-2|.|TRBD2
TGTGCCAGCAGCGAACCGGGACTAGCGGGTGACACCGGGGAGCTGTTTTTT
CASSEPGLAGDTGELFF
>TRBV30|TRBJ1-3|.|.
TGTGCCTGGAGTCTACTGGGGGCGACTGGAAACACCATATATTTT
CAWSLLGATGNTIYF
>TRBV29-1|TRBJ2-3|once|.
TGCAGCGTTGCGAGGATGGGGGGTCAAGCAGATACGCAGTATTTT
CSVARMGGQADTQYF
>TRBV5-1|TRBJ2-1|once|.
TGCGCCAGCAGCTTGGACGGGAGTTCCTACAATGAGCAGTTCTTC
CASSLDGSSYNEQFF
>TRBV4-1|TRBJ1-2|.|.
TGCGCCAGCACCCCGGGGGGGGCGGCTAACTATGGCTACACCTTC
CASTPGGAANYGYTF
>TRBV6-6|TRBJ1-1|.|TRBD1
TGTGCCAGCAGCCCCCCAGGGGGGAACACTGAAGCTTTCTTT
CASSPPGGNTEAFF
>TRBV30|TRBJ2-7|once|.
TGTGCCGGAAAACTAGTTTCTCACGAGCAGTACTTC
CAGKLVSHEQYF
>TRBV6-1|TRBJ1-6|.|TRBD1
TGTGCCAGCAGTCGACAGGGCGGCAATTCACCCCTCCACTTT
CASSRQGGNSPLHF
>TRBV2|TRBJ2-3|.|TRBD1
TGTGCCAGCAGTTCCGACAGGGGGATCACAGATACGCAGTATTTT
CASSSDRGITDTQYF
>TRBV11-2|TRBJ1-5|.|.
TGTGCCAGCAGCTTAACAGGGAACAATCAGCCCCAGCATTTT
CASSLTGNNQPQHF
>TRBV6-5|TRBJ1-5|once|TRBD1
TGTGCCAGCAGTTCCGGACAGGCCAATCAGCCCCAGCATTTT
CASSSGQANQPQHF
>TRBV4-2|TRBJ1-3|.|TRBD1
TGTGCCAGCAGCCAAAAGACTGTCAGGGGGCTCTCCGGAAACACCATATATTTT
CASSQKTVRGLSGNTIYF
>TRBV7-9|TRBJ2-5|.|TRBD1
TGTGCCAGCAGCGTCGGGACAGGGGGAGAGACCCAGTACTTC
CASSVGTGGETQYF
>TRBV28|TRBJ1-2|.|.
TGTGCCAGCAGCAAGGGGGGGCAATCTGACTATGGCTACACCTTC
CASSKGGQSDYGYTF
>TRBV30|TRBJ2-7|.|.
TGTGCCTGGGGGGGCCGTGGGGGACCCGAGCAGTACTTC
CAWGGRGGPEQYF
>TRBV7-9|TRBJ1-2|.|.
TGTGCCAGCAGCTTAGCGCATCGGGCCAGGGAGGGCGGCTACACCTTC
CASSLAHRAREGGYTF
>TRBV9|TRBJ2-7|.|TRBD1
TGTGCCAGCAGCGTAGGTAGGACAGGGGCAACCTACGAGCAGTACTTC
CASSVGRTGATYEQYF
>TRBV7-8|TRBJ2-3|.|TRBD2
TGTGCCAGCAGCGAAAGAACTCCAACTAGCGCAGATACGCAGTATTTT
CASSERTPTSADTQYF
>TRBV7-9|TRBJ1-5|.|TRBD1
TGTGCCAGCAGTTCGGGACAGGGTGGGTCCAATCAGCCCCAGCATTTT
CASSSGQGGSNQPQHF
>TRBV5-4|TRBJ2-7|.|.
TGTGCCAGCAGCTTGGGGGGCGGCGGCTCCTACGAGCAGTACTTC
CASSLGGGGSYEQYF
>TRBV18|TRBJ2-6|.|.
TGTGCCAGCTCCTCTCTCTCTGGGGCCAACGTCCTGACTTTC
CASSSLSGANVLTF
>TRBV11-2|TRBJ1-2|.|.
TGTGCCAGCAGCTCAGACCCAGGGATTTACTATGGCTACACCTTC
CASSSDPGIYYGYTF
>TRBV18|TRBJ2-3|.|TRBD2
TGTGCCAGCTCACCCCTCGGACTAGCGGGTAGCCGGGTTGCTACGCAGTATTTT
CASSPLGLAGSRVATQYF
>TRBV11-2|TRBJ1-2|.|.
TGTGCCAGCAGCTCCCGAGGAAGAGAGTATGGCTACACCTTC
CASSSRGREYGYTF
>TRBV2|TRBJ1-3|.|.
TGTGCCAGCAGCGCTGGCCCCGGAAACACCATATATTTT
CASSAGPGNTIYF
>TRBV28|TRBJ2-5|.|TRBD2
TGTGCCACTCAACTAGCGGGGGTCCAAGAGACCCAGTACTTC
CATQLAGVQETQYF
>TRBV5-1|TRBJ2-7|.|.
TGCGCCAGCAGCTTGGTAGGGGGAGTAGGCGAGCAGTACTTC
CASSLVGGVGEQYF
>TRBV18|TRBJ1-2|.|.
TGTGCCAGCTCACCTGGGCGGGTTACCACCTTC
CASSPGRVTTF
>TRBV9|TRBJ1-1|.|TRBD1
TGTGCCAGCAGTCGACAGGGATGGGTCACTGAAGCTTTCTTT
CASSRQGWVTEAFF
>TRBV7-9|TRBJ1-2|.|.
TGTGCCAGCAGCCCAGAGGGGGGGTATGGCTACACCTTC
CASSPEGGYGYTF
>TRBV5-1|TRBJ1-4|.|.
TGCGCCAGCAGCTGGCGGGGGGAAGCAACTAATGAAAAACTGTTTTTT
CASSWRGEATNEKLFF
>TRBV30|TRBJ2-1|.|.
TGTGCCTGGGTGGAGTCCCCTAGCCTGAATGAGCAGTTCTTC
CAWVESPSLNEQFF
>TRBV7-6|TRBJ2-7|.|.
TGTGCCAGCAGCTTAGCGAGCGCCTCCTACGAGCAGTACTTC
CASSLASASYEQYF
>TRBV7-9|TRBJ2-2|.|.
TGTGCCAGCAGCTTAGTCGGGTCTGACACCGGGGAGCTGTTTTTT
CASSLVGSDTGELFF